This T cell receptor (beta chain) is drawn from a study of blood T cell repertoires in COVID-19 (dated by TCRdb to 2020 to 2021). Study-level background: Samples from collaborators originated in the United States, Italy and Spain and spanned both the acute and convalescent phases of COVID-19. The repertoires were released in a freely available public database meant as a resource for research on the immune response to SARS-CoV-2. Where available, HLA class I and class II types were obtained from metadata supplied by the sample provider rather than from assay-based typing. Sample metadata almost always included a de-identified subject ID, COVID-19 status, age in years and sex. The material from the prospective study consisted of cDNA or gDNA derived from T cells, B-cell-depleted T cells, or PBMCs. Samples came from the ongoing ImmuneRACE study (first 160 participants) plus 1,254 subjects from 6 global collaborators. Deeply sampled blood TCRbeta repertoires from subjects exposed to, actively infected with, or recovered from COVID-19 were included in the dataset.

Summary of the overall study and its limitations: Clinical and demographic metadata were provided uncurated, with the amount varying by source and participant.

On this clone itself: Its antigen is not yet known. Base qualities were left out, and no much larger clone turns up one base away.

Whole blood was collected in K2EDTA tubes by collaborating institutions according to the institutions' own protocols. For TCRbeta analysis, collaborators shipped samples in one of three forms: frozen whole blood, isolated PBMCs, or DNA extracted from either of those sample types. Taken from cysteine to phenylalanine, the CDR3 has 17 residues. Only CDR3 DNA is held: 51 bases, read in frame from base 1. Based on the germline V gene (reference sequence), the CDR1 and CDR2 sequences are LNHDA and SQIVND. Clipping removes 5 bases from V and 2 bases from J, with 10 as the unmatched junction base count. TCRbeta CDR3 regions were amplified from genomic DNA by means of the immunoSEQ Assay, a bias-controlled multiplex PCR. For the original study's pipeline: The number of nucleated cells in each sample was estimated by amplification of reference gene primers within the assay. To quantify the absolute abundance of each unique TCRbeta CDR3 rearrangement, sequence reads were collapsed and filtered. For each sample, productive Simpson clonality was calculated as the square root of Simpson's diversity index over productive rearrangements. Here the immuneACCESS table is served through TCRdb, limited to in-frame sequences with V and J called. Missing clones are a known gap in these copies; in checked studies unresolved V genes cover under half, and the rest lacks a known reason. D and trimming were read from the DNA, whereas the V and J calls and clone size are those reported in that table. This sample has hundreds of thousands of clones in its table, and 80% to 90% of those were observed once. The ten largest clonotypes hold roughly 0.7% of the sample.

The sequence was obtained from a man aged 40-55 years with acute or convalescent COVID-19. The chain was built from TRBV19 and TRBJ2-3; TRBD2 matches 10 bases in the middle. Sequences were obtained from peripheral blood. The CDR3 is CASSGLAGGAITDTQYF. The bases are TGTGCCAGTAGTGGCTTAGCGGGAGGTGCCATCACAGATACGCAGTATTTT.